The clone carrying this TCR beta chain was counted many times. This specimen belongs to a study of T-cell reconstitution after alpha-beta-depleted transplantation in children. A TCRbeta library incorporating unique molecular identifiers was prepared. One entry per CDR3 protein results from TCRdb running MiXCR on the PCR reads. The sample lists over 550,000 distinct CDR3 sequences, approximately 10% occurring once. Trimming cost V 5 bases and J 7 bases; bases outside gene matches: 4. CDR1 is DFQATT, CDR2 SNEGSKA, per germline (reference sequence). CDR3 length equals 13 residues. This receptor was obtained from a human donor who donated a stem cell graft to a child with acute myeloid leukemia. The sample in question was PBMCs from the stem cell graft donor, obtained from the stem cell graft. The chain carries TRBV20-1 and TRBJ2-1; 11 bases align to TRBD2. The CDR3 loop is CSAPVAGGNEQFF. CDR3 nucleotides: TGCAGTGCTCCCGTAGCGGGAGGGAATGAGCAGTTCTTC.